Described below is a single TCR beta chain sequence and its context. These data originate in a study of blood T cell repertoires in COVID-19. Study overall: Sample material is recorded as cDNA or gDNA derived from T cells, B-cell-depleted T cells, or PBMCs.

Repertoires were generated with immunoSEQ multiplex PCR, while TCRdb's copy carries only in-frame clones and drops some. The repertoire holds over 75,000 clones, with roughly 90% as singletons. Trimming cost V 3 bases and J 0 bases, with 5 bases left between them. The CDR3 covers 13 residues. Germline loops: CDR1 SGHTA, CDR2 FQGNSA. The receptor's source is a woman aged 80 or older with acute or convalescent COVID-19. V and J are TRBV7-2 and TRBJ2-5, with unresolved D. Input material: peripheral blood. The CDR3 loop is CASSFLYQETQYF. The CDR3 nucleotides are TGTGCCAGCAGCTTCCTGTACCAAGAGACCCAGTACTTC.